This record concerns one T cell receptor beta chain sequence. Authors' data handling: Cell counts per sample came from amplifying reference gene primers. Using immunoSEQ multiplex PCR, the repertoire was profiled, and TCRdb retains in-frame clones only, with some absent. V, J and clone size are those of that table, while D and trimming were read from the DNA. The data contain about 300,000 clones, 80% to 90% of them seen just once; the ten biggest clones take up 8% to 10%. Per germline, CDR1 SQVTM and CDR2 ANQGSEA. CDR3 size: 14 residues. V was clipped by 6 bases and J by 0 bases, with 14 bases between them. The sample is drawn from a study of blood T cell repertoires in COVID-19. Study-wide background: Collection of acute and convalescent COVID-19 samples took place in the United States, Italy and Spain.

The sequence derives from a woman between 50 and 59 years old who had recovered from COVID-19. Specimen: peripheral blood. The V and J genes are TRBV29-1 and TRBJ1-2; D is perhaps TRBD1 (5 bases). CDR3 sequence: CSVTRDLANYGYTF. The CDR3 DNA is TGCAGCGTCACCCGGGACTTAGCTAACTATGGCTACACCTTC.